The 23 T cell receptor beta chains below all came from one sample that was sequenced in a study of breast tumors, draining lymph nodes, adjacent tissues. TCRdb recomputed calls from the multiplex PCR reads with MiXCR, one row per CDR3 protein. The table has tens of thousands of distinct CDR3 sequences, 45% to 75% seen once. Sequencing was done on a sample of breast tumor tissue. The receptors derive from a female donor with breast cancer. Some clones in this sample may be carry-over from other donors' samples.

The chain uses TRBV4-3 and TRBJ1-2, with TRBD1 identical over 7 bases. V shed 6 bases and J 0 bases; nucleotides not matched to a gene: 7. From germline, CDR1 is LGHNA and CDR2 YSLEER. The CDR3 is 15 residues long. Written as DNA, the CDR3 is TGCGCCAGCAGACACCCGGGACAGACTAACTATGGCTACACCTTC. It codes for CASRHPGQTNYGYTF.

This clonotype came up once. This chain links TRBV20-1 with TRBJ1-4; D perhaps matches TRBD1 (5 bases). This CDR3 spans 13 amino acids. Per germline, CDR1 DFQATT and CDR2 SNEGSKA (reference sequence). V dropped 6 bases and J dropped 8 bases, with 16 bases sitting between them. CDR3 coding DNA: TGCAGTGCGGCTACAGGAGGTGAAGAAAAACTGTTTTTT. Translated, it gives CSAATGGEEKLFF.

This clonotype came up many times. The chain uses TRBV4-1 and TRBJ2-2; D is ambiguous. This CDR3 region has 15 residues. CDR1 is MGHRA, CDR2 YSYEKL, per germline. Trimming shortened V by 6 bases and J by 3 bases, and 14 bases separated the two germline ends. CDR3: CASRNSGTDTGELFF. As DNA, the CDR3 is TGCGCCAGCAGGAATTCCGGAACAGACACCGGGGAGCTGTTTTTT.

The chain has TRBV2 and TRBJ2-7; D uncertain. This CDR3 has 12 amino acids. Germline values: CDR1 SNHLY, CDR2 FYNNEI. V lost 3 bases, J lost 6 bases, and 9 bases lay in between. CDR3 nucleotide sequence: TGTGCCAGCAGTGATGTCCCAGGCGAGCAGTACTTC. Its protein product is CASSDVPGEQYF.

This clonotype is classed as medium-sized. J is TRBJ1-2 and V is TRBV5-1, with D perhaps matching TRBD1 (5 bases). The CDR3 length is 14 residues. Per germline, CDR1 SGHRS and CDR2 YFSETQ. V was shortened by 5 bases and J by 8 bases, with 19 bases between the two germline ends. CDR3 in amino acids: CASRPPGTGRGYTF. CDR3 coding DNA: TGCGCCAGCAGACCACCCGGGACCGGACGGGGCTACACCTTC.

A remark on this clonotype: One base away lies a much larger clone, so this may be a sequencing read error. V and J are TRBV19 and TRBJ2-1, with TRBD2 matching over 14 bases. The CDR3 has 16 residues. Germline V gene sequence: CDR1 LNHDA, CDR2 SQIVND (reference sequence). The CDR3 DNA reads as TGTGCCAGTAGTCCGGGACTAGCGGGAGCCTACAGTGAGCAGTTCTTC. Translated: CASSPGLAGAYSEQFF.

This clonotype was picked up a small number of times. The chain couples TRBV7-2 to TRBJ2-3, with 8 nucleotides matching TRBD2. The germline gives CDR1 SGHTA, CDR2 FQGNSA. This CDR3 comprises 13 residues. Unmatched junction bases numbered 3, after V lost 5 bases and J lost 5 bases. CDR3 sequence (DNA): TGTGCCAGCAGCAGCGGGGGCGGAGATACGCAGTATTTT. It codes for CASSSGGGDTQYF.

The chain joins TRBV15 to TRBJ2-1; D not resolved. CDR3 length: 17 residues. V dropped 0 bases and J dropped 4 bases, with 16 bases sitting between them. Germline lookup yields CDR1 LNHNV and CDR2 YYDKDF (reference sequence). The CDR3 bases are TGTGCCACCAGCAGAGATAAACGACTGGGCCCTTACAATGAGCAGTTCTTC. The encoded protein is CATSRDKRLGPYNEQFF.

This chain joins TRBV5-8 and TRBJ2-7; 11 nucleotides align to TRBD2. Trimming at V came to 6 bases and at J to 2 bases, leaving 7 bases not matched to a gene. The CDR3 totals 15 residues. Germline V gene data show CDR1 as SGHTS and CDR2 as YDEGEE. CDR3 protein: CASTNLAGGTYEQYF. CDR3 DNA: TGTGCCAGCACCAATCTAGCGGGAGGCACCTACGAGCAGTACTTC.

This clonotype was observed at least ten times. The chain employs TRBV5-6 and TRBJ2-5, with TRBD2 matching 10 bases. The CDR3 covers 15 residues. Germline-derived CDR1 and CDR2 are SGHDT and YYEEEE. V shed 6 bases and J 2 bases; nucleotides not matched to a gene: 7. The CDR3 here is CASNILGLAQETQYF. The CDR3 DNA reads as TGTGCCAGCAACATCCTGGGACTAGCGCAAGAGACCCAGTACTTC.

The chain is built from TRBV7-8 and TRBJ1-3; D not resolved. With 5 bases removed from V and 4 bases from J, the gap between germline ends came to 9 bases. Germline values: CDR1 SGHVS, CDR2 FQNEAQ. CDR3 length equals 13 residues. In DNA, the CDR3 is TGTGCCAGCAGCCTCAACGAAGGAAACACCATATATTTT. Its translation is CASSLNEGNTIYF.

This clonotype is categorized as medium-sized. This rearrangement joins TRBV20-1 to TRBJ2-1; 10 bases agree with TRBD1. V shed 3 bases, J shed 8 bases, and the junction held 7 bases outside the gene matches. Per germline, CDR1 DFQATT and CDR2 SNEGSKA (reference sequence). This CDR3 comprises 14 residues. In nucleotides, the CDR3 is TGCAGTGCTAGGCCTCCCGGGACAGGGGATGAGCAGTTCTTC. The encoded protein is CSARPPGTGDEQFF.

The chain employs TRBV2 and TRBJ2-7, with TRBD1 as a possible D gene (6 bases). This CDR3 spans 13 amino acids. Deletions cut 7 bases from V and 0 bases from J, with 10 bases between. Germline V gene lookup returns CDR1 SNHLY and CDR2 FYNNEI. CDR3 residues: CASTGTSSYEQYF. Written as DNA, the CDR3 is TGTGCCAGCACTGGGACATCCTCCTACGAGCAGTACTTC.

This clonotype was seen repeatedly, ten times or more. This chain links TRBV2 with TRBJ1-6; 8 positions match TRBD1. Losses at the gene ends were 7 bases for V and 3 bases for J; bases not matched to a gene: 5. CDR1 is SNHLY, CDR2 FYNNEI, per germline. The CDR3 is 15 amino acids. The chain's CDR3 is CASIRDRGYNSPLHF. The CDR3 DNA reads as TGTGCCAGCATCAGAGACAGGGGCTATAATTCACCCCTCCACTTT.

The V call is TRBV5-8, the J call TRBJ2-7; TRBD1 matches at 8 bases. The CDR3 is made up of 13 amino acids. Germline V gene data show CDR1 as SGHTS and CDR2 as YDEGEE. V lost 6 bases and J lost 5; bases outside the gene matches: 7. CDR3: CASTNQGADEQYF. DNA of the CDR3: TGTGCCAGCACCAATCAGGGGGCTGACGAGCAGTACTTC.

The J gene is TRBJ2-3, the V gene TRBV15; tentatively, D is TRBD1 (5 bases). CDR1 and CDR2 (germline): LNHNV, YYDKDF (reference sequence). The V end was cut by 0 bases, the J end by 2 bases, with 12 bases between. This CDR3 is 16 amino acids long. The CDR3 is CATSRDTGIFTDTQYF. The DNA of the CDR3 is TGTGCCACCAGCAGAGATACAGGAATCTTCACAGATACGCAGTATTTT. Variable domain in full (rest from reference TRBV15 and TRBJ2-3): DAMVIQNPRYQVTQFGKPVTLSCSQTLNHNVMYWYQQKSSQAPKLLFHYYDKDFNNEADTPDNFQSRRPNTSFCFLDIRSPGLGDTAMYLCATSRDTGIFTDTQYFGPGTRLTVL.

The chain combines TRBV20-1 with TRBJ1-1, with D possibly being TRBD1 (5 bases). Germline values: CDR1 DFQATT, CDR2 SNEGSKA (reference sequence). Between the trimmed V and J ends, which lost 6 bases and 1 base, there was a span of 15 bases. There are 14 residues in the CDR3. The CDR3 here is CSAGTDRENTEAFF. DNA for the CDR3: TGCAGTGCAGGTACAGACAGAGAGAACACTGAAGCTTTCTTT.

Only a few counts were recorded for this clonotype. V usage is TRBV9 and J usage is TRBJ1-6; no clear D gene. The length of the CDR3 is 14 residues. Germline lookup yields CDR1 SGDLS and CDR2 YYNGEE. V was pared by 3 bases and J by 2 bases, with 6 bases between. DNA for the CDR3: TGTGCCAGCAGCGCCCACACCTATAATTCACCCCTCCACTTT. This gives the protein CASSAHTYNSPLHF.

This clonotype was seen a few times. V usage is TRBV20-1 and J usage is TRBJ2-5, with D unclear. V gave up 3 bases and J gave up 5 bases, with 10 bases separating them. This CDR3 is built from 12 residues. Germline V gives CDR1 DFQATT, CDR2 SNEGSKA (reference sequence). This CDR3 reads CSASDGRETQYF. CDR3 DNA sequence: TGCAGTGCTAGCGACGGTCGGGAGACCCAGTACTTC.

The chain carries TRBV11-3 and TRBJ2-1; no clear D gene. The V gene lost 5 bases and the J gene lost 0 bases, with 14 bases spanning the gap. Germline CDR1 and CDR2: SGHNT and YENEEA. The CDR3 covers 16 residues. CDR3: CASSPRGEASYNEQFF. The DNA of the CDR3 is TGTGCCAGCAGCCCCAGAGGTGAGGCCTCCTACAATGAGCAGTTCTTC.

The V gene is TRBV6-6, the J gene TRBJ2-3; 8 positions match TRBD1. With V trimmed by 8 bases and J by 4 bases, 5 bases remained unmatched. The CDR3 is 13 residues long. Per the germline V gene, CDR1 is MNHNY and CDR2 is SVGAGI (reference sequence). The CDR3 region is CASAAGGADTQYF. CDR3 DNA sequence: TGTGCCAGCGCGGCAGGGGGCGCAGATACGCAGTATTTT.

In this sample, this clonotype turned up once. The chain links TRBV7-2 to TRBJ2-5; 15 bases are a match to TRBD2. With 4 bases clipped from V and 3 bases from J, the junction kept 6 bases outside the gene matches. Germline-derived CDR1 and CDR2 are SGHTA and FQGNSA. The CDR3 has 17 residues. CDR3 region: CASSYPGLAGGKETQYF. The CDR3, as DNA: TGTGCCAGCAGCTACCCCGGACTAGCGGGAGGGAAAGAGACCCAGTACTTC.

Many counts were recorded for this clonotype. A much larger clone differs from this one at a single base, so this may be a read error. The J gene is TRBJ2-3, the V gene TRBV6-1; D is possibly TRBD2 (6 bases). In germline, CDR1 is MNHNS, CDR2 SASEGT. Trimming left V 5 bases short and J 0 bases short, with 21 bases between. CDR3 length: 18 residues. The CDR3 coding sequence is TGTGCCAGCAGTCAATTGGGCTTGGGCGGGGATAGCACAGATACGCAGTATTTT. It encodes CASSQLGLGGDSTDTQYF.